Listed here is a single T cell receptor beta chain. Its antigen is unknown. The entry originates in a study of post-analysis software for immune sequencing data. TCR beta cDNA libraries had unique molecular identifiers. TCRdb recomputed calls from the PCR reads with MiXCR, one row per CDR3 protein. The sample includes roughly 700,000 distinct CDR3 sequences, roughly 30% of them seen just once. Study-level points and caveats: Controls showed significantly higher normalized Chao1 diversity than did multiple sclerosis patients.

Sequencing was performed on blood. The sequence derives from a girl between 5 and 17 years old with multiple sclerosis.

DNA for the CDR3: TGCGCCAGCAGCCCGGGGGGGTCCCAGAAGCCCCAGCATTTT. Protein sequence: CASSPGGSQKPQHF. The genes are TRBV5-1 and TRBJ1-5, with D perhaps TRBD1 (5 bases). The CDR3 extends over 14 amino acids. Between the trimmed V and J ends, which lost 4 bases and 8 bases, there was a span of 16 bases. Germline V CDR1 and CDR2: SGHRS, YFSETQ.